This entry is about one T cell receptor beta chain. Using its own MiXCR run on the PCR reads, TCRdb lists one record per CDR3 protein. Of 15,000 to 20,000 distinct CDR3 sequences in the sample, roughly two fifths were seen once. The source of the sample is a study of tumor-infiltrating lymphocytes in oesophageal squamous cell carcinoma. Germline CDR1 SGHAT, CDR2 FQNNGV. Trimming pared 8 bases from V and 0 bases from J, leaving 14 bases between. The CDR3 spans 15 residues. This sequence originates from a male donor with esophageal squamous cell carcinoma. The chain combines TRBV11-2 with TRBJ2-1; D possibly corresponds to TRBD2 (6 bases). The sample taken for sequencing was esophageal tumor tissue. CDR3 protein: CASARGVSSYNEQFF. The CDR3, as DNA: TGTGCCAGCGCACGCGGGGTAAGCTCCTACAATGAGCAGTTCTTC.